This T cell receptor (beta chain) emerged from a study of human T cells and chemical hapten exposure. The wider study: There were weekly diphenylcyclopropenone doses to the scalp for patients throughout the roughly 25-week study. Recorded diagnoses among the mostly female patients were alopecia areata, totalis or universalis.

V was shortened by 1 base and J by 4 bases, with 10 bases between the two germline ends. The CDR3 totals 13 residues. Germline V gives CDR1 SQVTM, CDR2 ANQGSEA. The time point here: patch test 2, 6 weeks after DPC sensitization. Documented treatment: therapeutic diphenylcyclopropenone sensitization with weekly scalp DPC. How the authors handled the data: Sequenced samples showed a median of roughly 99,000 TCRs each, with counts running from around 20,000 to 690,000. TCRdb called the RACE reads again in MiXCR, with one record for every CDR3 protein. V and J calls and clone size were set by TCRdb, not the authors. In the table there are approximately 120,000 distinct CDR3 sequences, 9.2% of which are singletons. This clonotype was seen repeatedly, ten times or more.

The source is a woman between 40 and 50 years old with alopecia areata. Some clones in this sample may be carry-over from other donors' samples. The chain recombines TRBV29-1 with TRBJ1-1; tentatively, D is TRBD1 (5 bases). Material: whole blood, obtained in connection with sensitization to the hapten diphenylcyclopropenone (DPC). CDR3 loop: CSVEGFQGTEAFF. CDR3 DNA: TGCAGCGTTGAAGGGTTTCAGGGCACTGAAGCTTTCTTT.